The 15 T cell receptor beta chains below all came from one sample that was sequenced in a study of blood T cell repertoires in COVID-19. This table comes from immunoSEQ multiplex PCR, and its TCRdb copy is limited to in-frame clones, with some not included. Among a few hundred thousand clones listed, approximately 85% were seen once. Sequencing was performed on PBMCs or T cells enriched from blood (not recorded which). Source of these receptors: a man between 25 and 39 years old who had recovered from COVID-19.

The chain combines TRBV12-5 with TRBJ2-7, with D perhaps TRBD2 (6 bases). The CDR3 extends over 15 amino acids. Germline V gene sequence: CDR1 LGHNT, CDR2 FRNRAP. V was pared by 3 bases and J by 1 base, with 13 bases between. The CDR3 spells CASGLGGIRSYEQYF. The CDR3 coding sequence is TGTGCTAGTGGTTTAGGAGGGATAAGGTCCTACGAGCAGTACTTC.

This clone was picked up a small number of times. This chain joins TRBV6-5 and TRBJ1-5; D is perhaps TRBD1 (5 bases). This CDR3 has 14 amino acids. V lost 6 bases to trimming and J lost 2 bases, with 11 bases between them. Germline V lookup: CDR1 MNHEY, CDR2 SVGAGI. The CDR3 here is CASSHGGGNQPQHF. The DNA of the CDR3 is TGTGCCAGCAGCCATGGGGGGGGCAATCAGCCCCAGCATTTT.

The chain recombines TRBV10-3 with TRBJ2-2; the match to TRBD2 covers 8 bases. CDR1 is ENHRY, CDR2 SYGVKD, per germline. The CDR3 extends over 13 amino acids. V was pared by 9 bases and J by 5 bases, with 5 bases of the junction left unmatched. This chain's CDR3 is CAIPSGWTGELFF. CDR3 nucleotides: TGTGCCATTCCTAGCGGGTGGACCGGGGAGCTGTTTTTT.

V and J are TRBV11-2 and TRBJ1-1; D not certain. Trimming took off 5 bases at V and 7 bases at J, with 8 bases between the two ends. From germline, CDR1 is SGHAT and CDR2 FQNNGV. CDR3 size: 11 residues. The CDR3 is CASSHLVEAFF. In nucleotides, the CDR3 is TGTGCCAGCAGCCATTTAGTTGAAGCTTTCTTT.

The genes are TRBV27 and TRBJ2-7, with 7 nucleotides matching TRBD2. The CDR3 consists of 13 residues. Germline values: CDR1 MNHEY, CDR2 SMNVEV (reference sequence). The V gene end was trimmed by 4 bases and the J gene end by 3 bases; junction bases not matched to a gene: 3. CDR3 sequence reads: CASSSRGDYEQYF. The DNA of the CDR3 is TGTGCCAGCAGTTCCCGGGGGGACTACGAGCAGTACTTC.

The gene calls are TRBV11-2 and TRBJ1-5; D may be TRBD1 (6 bases). The germline V gene has CDR1 SGHAT and CDR2 FQNNGV. This CDR3 spans 14 amino acids. Trimming left V 5 bases short and J 5 bases short, with 13 bases between. The CDR3 loop is CASSARGGDQPQHF. CDR3 nucleotides: TGTGCCAGCAGCGCCAGGGGTGGAGATCAGCCCCAGCATTTT.

The J gene is TRBJ2-6, the V gene TRBV6-6; the match to TRBD1 covers 7 bases. The CDR3 totals 19 residues. Germline V gives CDR1 MNHNY, CDR2 SVGAGI (reference sequence). Trimming cost V 6 bases and J 0 bases; bases outside gene matches: 14. This CDR3 reads CASSSRTGRRSSGANVLTF. As DNA, the CDR3 is TGTGCCAGCAGCTCCCGGACAGGTCGGCGGAGCTCTGGGGCCAACGTCCTGACTTTC.

The CDR3 DNA sequence: TGTGCCAGTGGGAGGGGGATGGGTAATGAAAAACTGTTTTTT. This sequence encodes CASGRGMGNEKLFF. The chain couples TRBV27 to TRBJ1-4, with D perhaps TRBD1 (6 bases). Germline V lookup: CDR1 MNHEY, CDR2 SMNVEV (reference sequence). The CDR3 is 14 residues long. Deletions cut 9 bases from V and 4 bases from J, with 15 bases between.

This rearrangement joins TRBV3-1 (or the pseudogene TRBV3-2) to TRBJ1-5; D remains ambiguous. There are 15 residues in the CDR3. V was cut by 3 bases and J by 3 bases, with 12 bases left in between. Germline CDR1 reads LGHDT; CDR2 reads YNNKEL (reference sequence). The CDR3, as DNA: TGTGCCAGCAGCCAGGTTCCTATCTCCAATCAGCCCCAGCATTTT. Translated: CASSQVPISNQPQHF.

The chain employs TRBV10-1 and TRBJ2-2; TRBD2 agrees at 11 bases. The CDR3 consists of 17 residues. Germline CDR1 and CDR2: WNHNN and SYGVQD (reference sequence). The V gene end was trimmed by 2 bases and the J gene end by 5 bases; junction bases not matched to a gene: 7. CDR3 region: CASSEPGTSGVTGELFF. CDR3 nucleotides: TGCGCCAGCAGTGAGCCTGGGACTAGCGGAGTAACCGGGGAGCTGTTTTTT.

Details on this clone: Germline is not matched at one junction end, which may reflect a read error. Distinct nucleotide sequences in the sample also encode this CDR3. The chain combines TRBV2 with TRBJ1-1, with 9 bases identical to TRBD1. CDR1 SNHLY and CDR2 FYNNEI come from the germline V gene. The CDR3 totals 17 residues. In DNA, the CDR3 is TGTGCCAGTAGTGGGTCACAGGGGGCCCCCACGAACACTGAAGCTTTCTTT. This codes for CASSGSQGAPTNTEAFF.

J is TRBJ1-2 and V is TRBV9, with a possible D match to TRBD1 (6 bases). V was clipped by 0 bases and J by 3 bases, with 9 bases between them. The CDR3 is made up of 14 amino acids. The germline V gene encodes CDR1 SGDLS and CDR2 YYNGEE. CDR3: CASSVDREYYGYTF. In DNA, the CDR3 is TGTGCCAGCAGCGTAGACAGGGAATACTATGGCTACACCTTC.

The J gene is TRBJ1-2, the V gene TRBV12-3 or TRBV12-4, with 8 bases lining up with TRBD1. The CDR3 length is 13 residues. V lost 6 bases, J lost 7 bases, and 7 bases stayed unmatched. The CDR3, as DNA: TGTGCCAGCAGCCCGACAGGGGCGGGTGGCTACACCTTC. Its translation is CASSPTGAGGYTF.

The chain joins TRBV9 to TRBJ1-1, with D possibly matching TRBD1 (5 bases). The CDR3 runs to 16 residues. Germline V gives CDR1 SGDLS, CDR2 YYNGEE. V was pared by 3 bases and J by 0 bases, with 15 bases between. In nucleotides, the CDR3 is TGTGCCAGCAGCGAAGTGGGGCAGATCATGAACACTGAAGCTTTCTTT. This sequence encodes CASSEVGQIMNTEAFF.

The chain uses TRBV27 and TRBJ2-3; D not certain. The CDR3 contains 11 residues. V lost 3 bases and J lost 12, with 10 bases in between. Germline lookup yields CDR1 MNHEY and CDR2 SMNVEV (reference sequence). CDR3: CASSLGLYQYF. In nucleotides, the CDR3 is TGTGCCAGCAGTTTGGGCCTTTACCAGTATTTT.